This T cell receptor (beta chain) was identified in a study of T-cell reconstitution after alpha-beta-depleted transplantation in children. Trimming shortened V by 5 bases and J by 1 base, and 8 bases separated the two germline ends. This CDR3 region has 13 residues. CDR1 MDHEN and CDR2 SYDVKM come from the germline V gene. Only a few counts were recorded for this clonotype. The target antigen is unknown. Preparation of the TCRbeta library involved a method that used unique molecular identifiers. TCRdb called the PCR reads again in MiXCR, with one record for every CDR3 protein. The repertoire holds about a million distinct CDR3 sequences, with about 26% as singletons. General study findings and limits: A year had passed since transplant, and T-cell counts and diversity by then came mostly from newly produced T cells. Some patients' high day-60 TCRbeta diversity was attributed to recipient cells surviving conditioning. Two months or so post-transplant, alpha-beta T cells reportedly derived from several hundred expanded graft clones.

Sequences were derived from PBMCs, mostly from graft donor cells, sampled 360 days after TCRalphabeta/CD19-depleted stem cell transplant. This chain links TRBV28 with TRBJ1-1; no firm D call. The receptor comes from a boy under two years old who had a stem cell transplant for SCID, so the T cells may come from the graft donor. CDR3 amino acids: CASSVQRNTEAFF. CDR3 bases: TGTGCCAGCAGTGTCCAGAGGAACACTGAAGCTTTCTTT.